This T cell receptor beta chain was observed in a study of OX40 agonist ivuxolimab in advanced cancers. Profiled with immunoSEQ multiplex PCR; TCRdb holds only in-frame clones, not every one. The sample gives approximately 82,000 clones, more than 90% of which show up once; 0.65% is in the top ten. The CDR3 sequence is 15 residues long. Trimming removed 1 base from V and 10 bases from J, with 19 bases in between. The clonotype originates from an adult with an advanced solid tumor such as melanoma, head and neck, liver or kidney cancer. The specimen comprised CD4+ or CD8+ T cells sorted from blood, sampled in a trial of the OX40 agonist ivuxolimab. This chain joins TRBV23-1 and TRBJ1-1, with D unresolved. TRBV23-1 is given ORF status, its function remaining uncertain. CDR3 amino acids: CASSQCRVDPLGAFF. The DNA for the CDR3 is TGCGCCAGCAGTCAATGTAGGGTAGACCCTCTGGGAGCTTTCTTT.